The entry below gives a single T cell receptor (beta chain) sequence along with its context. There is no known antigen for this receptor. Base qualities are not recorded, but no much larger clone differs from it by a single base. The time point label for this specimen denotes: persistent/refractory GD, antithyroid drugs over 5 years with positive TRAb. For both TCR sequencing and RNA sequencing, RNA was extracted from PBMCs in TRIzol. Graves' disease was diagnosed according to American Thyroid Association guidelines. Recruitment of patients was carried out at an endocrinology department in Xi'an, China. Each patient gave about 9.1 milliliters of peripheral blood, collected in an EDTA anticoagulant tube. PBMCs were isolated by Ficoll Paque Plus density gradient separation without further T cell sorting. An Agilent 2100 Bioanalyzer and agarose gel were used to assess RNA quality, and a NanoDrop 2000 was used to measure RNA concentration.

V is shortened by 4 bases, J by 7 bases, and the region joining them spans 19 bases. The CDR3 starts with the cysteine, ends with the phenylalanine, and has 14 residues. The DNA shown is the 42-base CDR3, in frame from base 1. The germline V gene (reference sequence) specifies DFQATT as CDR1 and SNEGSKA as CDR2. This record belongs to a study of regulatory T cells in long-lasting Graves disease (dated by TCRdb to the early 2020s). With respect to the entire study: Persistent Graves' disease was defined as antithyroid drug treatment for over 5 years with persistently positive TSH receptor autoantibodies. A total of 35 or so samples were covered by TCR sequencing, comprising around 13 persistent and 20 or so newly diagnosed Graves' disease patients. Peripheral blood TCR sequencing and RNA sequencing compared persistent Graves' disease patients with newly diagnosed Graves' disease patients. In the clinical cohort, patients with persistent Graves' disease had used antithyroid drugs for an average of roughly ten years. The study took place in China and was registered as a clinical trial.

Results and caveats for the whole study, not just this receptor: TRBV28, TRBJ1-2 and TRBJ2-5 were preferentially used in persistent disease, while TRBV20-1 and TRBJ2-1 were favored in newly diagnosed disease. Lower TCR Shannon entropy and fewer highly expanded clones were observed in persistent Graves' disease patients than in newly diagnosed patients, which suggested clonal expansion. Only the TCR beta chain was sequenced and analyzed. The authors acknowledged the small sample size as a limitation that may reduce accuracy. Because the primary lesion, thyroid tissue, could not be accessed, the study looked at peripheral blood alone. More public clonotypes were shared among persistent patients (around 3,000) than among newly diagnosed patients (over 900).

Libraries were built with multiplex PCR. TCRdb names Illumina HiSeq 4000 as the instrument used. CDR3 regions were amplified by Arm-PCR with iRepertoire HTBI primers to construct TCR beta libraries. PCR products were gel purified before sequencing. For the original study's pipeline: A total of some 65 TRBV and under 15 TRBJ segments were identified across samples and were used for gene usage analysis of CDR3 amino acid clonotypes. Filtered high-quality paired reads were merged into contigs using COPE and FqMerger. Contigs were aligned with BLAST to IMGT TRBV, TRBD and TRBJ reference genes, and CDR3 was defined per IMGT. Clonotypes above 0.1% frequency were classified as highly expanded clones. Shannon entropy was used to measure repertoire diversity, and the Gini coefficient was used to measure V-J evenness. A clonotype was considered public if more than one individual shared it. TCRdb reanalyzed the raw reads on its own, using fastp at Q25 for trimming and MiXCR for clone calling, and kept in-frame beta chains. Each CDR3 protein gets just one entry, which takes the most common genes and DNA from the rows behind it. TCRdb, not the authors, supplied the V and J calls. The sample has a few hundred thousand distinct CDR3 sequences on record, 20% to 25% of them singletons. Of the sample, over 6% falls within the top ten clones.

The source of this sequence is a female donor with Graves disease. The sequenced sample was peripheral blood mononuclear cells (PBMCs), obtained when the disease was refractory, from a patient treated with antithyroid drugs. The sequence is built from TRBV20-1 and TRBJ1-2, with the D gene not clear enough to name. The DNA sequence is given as TGCAGTGCTAAAGGGCAGGAACTACGAGGTGGCTACACCTTC. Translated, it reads CSAKGQELRGGYTF.